These T cell receptor beta chains were read from a single sample in a study of T cell responses to AZD1222 COVID-19 vaccine. Clones were sequenced by immunoSEQ multiplex PCR, and TCRdb holds only the in-frame ones, with some missing. Of about 69,000 clones in the sample, 70% to 90% were seen once. Sequencing used peripheral blood, obtained on day 0 of AZD1222 vaccination. These receptors all stem from an adult in good health. Both conserved end residues are part of each CDR3. Each record gives: CDR3 DNA, CDR3 protein, J gene, D gene, clone size, V gene. A D gene is named only where the DNA matches it firmly. Expanded clones get a size class; other rows say once, few or many, or leave the size out.

TGCGCCAGCAGCCAAGGCGGAAATTCACCCCTCCACTTT,CASSQGGNSPLHF,TRBJ1-6,.,.,TRBV4-3
TGCGCCAGCAGCCGGTCTAGCGCCGATCAAGAGACCCAGTACTTC,CASSRSSADQETQYF,TRBJ2-5,.,.,TRBV5-1
TGTGCCAGCAGTCACGTCTCCGGCACAAATGAAAAACTGTTTTTT,CASSHVSGTNEKLFF,TRBJ1-4,.,.,TRBV27
TGCAGTGCTAGAGGAGCCGGGGAGCTGTTTTTT,CSARGAGELFF,TRBJ2-2,.,.,TRBV20-1
TGTGCCAGCAGCCCCTCGTTGGACATTCAGTACTTC,CASSPSLDIQYF,TRBJ2-4,.,.,TRBV2
TGTGCCAGCTCAGAACGGACAGGGAAGACTCTCGGAAACACCATATATTTT,CASSERTGKTLGNTIYF,TRBJ1-3,TRBD1,.,TRBV18
TGTGCCAGCAGCTTAGCAGGCACCGGGGAGCTGTTTTTT,CASSLAGTGELFF,TRBJ2-2,.,.,TRBV7-9
TGCGCCAGCAGCCTTACCGTGGACCCAAACACTGAAGCTTTCTTT,CASSLTVDPNTEAFF,TRBJ1-1,.,.,TRBV4-1
TGCGCCAGCAGCCCTGACGGGGGGGGCCGCAATCAGCCCCAGCATTTT,CASSPDGGGRNQPQHF,TRBJ1-5,.,.,TRBV5-1
TGTGCCAGCAGTAGCAGGGGGCGCCAGGACGAGCAGTACTTC,CASSSRGRQDEQYF,TRBJ2-7,TRBD1,.,TRBV6-5
TGTGCCAGCACTCTTGAGAACTACGAGCAGTACTTC,CASTLENYEQYF,TRBJ2-7,.,.,TRBV2
TGTGCCAGCAGCCAAGAAACAGGGATCTCTGGAAACACCATATATTTT,CASSQETGISGNTIYF,TRBJ1-3,.,few,TRBV3-1/TRBV3-2
TGTGCCTGGAGTGTAGGTTGGCCAGGAGCTTTCTTT,CAWSVGWPGAFF,TRBJ1-1,.,few,TRBV30
TGTGCCAGCACCCAGGGGAAAGGCCTTGAAAAACTGTTTTTT,CASTQGKGLEKLFF,TRBJ1-4,.,.,TRBV5-5
TGTGCCAGCAGCTTGGATACCTACGAGCAGTACTTC,CASSLDTYEQYF,TRBJ2-7,.,few,TRBV5-6
TGTGCCAGCAGACCTACTAGCGGGAGTAACAATGAGCAGTTCTTC,CASRPTSGSNNEQFF,TRBJ2-1,TRBD2,.,TRBV6-6
TGCGCCAGCGCATGGGACATTCGCTCTGGAAACACCATATATTTT,CASAWDIRSGNTIYF,TRBJ1-3,.,.,TRBV5-1
TGTGCCAGTAGCCGCATGACAGAGCCTACCCAAAAACTGTTTTTT,CASSRMTEPTQKLFF,TRBJ1-4,.,.,TRBV19
TGTGCCAGCAGCTTAGCCCCGGGACCCGGGGAGCTGTTTTTT,CASSLAPGPGELFF,TRBJ2-2,.,.,TRBV7-8
TGTGCCAGCAGCTTAGACAGGGCAGCCTACGAGCAGTACTTC,CASSLDRAAYEQYF,TRBJ2-7,.,few,TRBV7-8
TGTGCCAGCAGCTCCCGGACCGGATCAAGGGGCTACACCTTC,CASSSRTGSRGYTF,TRBJ1-2,.,.,TRBV7-2
TGTGCCAGCAGCTTCGGGACTAGCGGGAGGCGGCTAGGTAATGAGCAGTTCTTC,CASSFGTSGRRLGNEQFF,TRBJ2-1,TRBD2,.,TRBV11-2
TGTGCCAGCAGCTTACGGACATCCGAGCAGTACTTC,CASSLRTSEQYF,TRBJ2-7,.,.,TRBV11-2
TGTGCCAGCACGCCGGGCGGGGACGACGAGCAGTACTTC,CASTPGGDDEQYF,TRBJ2-7,.,.,TRBV7-9
TGTGCCAGCAGCCAAGTGACAGGGACCTATGGCTACACCTTC,CASSQVTGTYGYTF,TRBJ1-2,TRBD1,.,TRBV3-1/TRBV3-2
TGTGCCAGCAGCTCGGACAGGGGAAACACCATATATTTT,CASSSDRGNTIYF,TRBJ1-3,TRBD1,once,TRBV7-2
TGTGCCAGCAGCTACCCTACGGGGGGGAATTCACCCCTCCACTTT,CASSYPTGGNSPLHF,TRBJ1-6,.,.,TRBV7-2
TGTGCCATCAGGGGACTAGCGGGAGAAACCGGGGAGCTGTTTTTT,CAIRGLAGETGELFF,TRBJ2-2,TRBD2,.,TRBV10-3
TGTGCCAGCAGTTTGGCCATCTTTGGGACAGATACGCAGTATTTT,CASSLAIFGTDTQYF,TRBJ2-3,.,.,TRBV28
TGTGCCAGCAGCCTAGGGGGGGATGAGCAGTTCTTC,CASSLGGDEQFF,TRBJ2-1,.,.,TRBV11-2
TGTGCCAGCAGCTTGGTACGAAGCTCTGGGGCCAACGTCCTGACTTTC,CASSLVRSSGANVLTF,TRBJ2-6,.,.,TRBV5-5
TGTGCCAGCCGGACAGGGGCAACTGAAGCTTTCTTT,CASRTGATEAFF,TRBJ1-1,TRBD1,.,TRBV28
TGTGCCAGCAGCTTAGACCAGCGGGACTACAATGAGCAGTTCTTC,CASSLDQRDYNEQFF,TRBJ2-1,TRBD2,.,TRBV7-9
TGCGCCAGCAGCCAAGATCCAGCGGGGCAAGAGACCCAGTACTTC,CASSQDPAGQETQYF,TRBJ2-5,TRBD2,.,TRBV4-1
TGTGCCAGCAGTTTCCCTCGGGGAGGGGGACAGGGCCTATACGAGCAGTACTTC,CASSFPRGGGQGLYEQYF,TRBJ2-7,TRBD1,.,TRBV7-8
TGTGCCAGCAGTCCGCCCCCGGGGCGGACGAATAACTATGGCTACACCTTC,CASSPPPGRTNNYGYTF,TRBJ1-2,.,.,TRBV28
TGTGCCAGCAGCTTATCTCCAGCCCAAGAGACCCAGTACTTC,CASSLSPAQETQYF,TRBJ2-5,.,.,TRBV11-2
TGTGCCAGCAGCCTACAGGGGGCTTTCACAGATACGCAGTATTTT,CASSLQGAFTDTQYF,TRBJ2-3,TRBD1,.,TRBV6-5
TGTGCCAGCAGCTTAGAGTCAGGCAGGAATGAGCAGTTCTTC,CASSLESGRNEQFF,TRBJ2-1,.,few,TRBV7-3
TGCAGTGCTAAAAGCTCTGGCTACACCTTC,CSAKSSGYTF,TRBJ1-2,.,.,TRBV20-1
TGTGCCAGCAGCTTAATTAGCGGTTACGAGCAGTACTTC,CASSLISGYEQYF,TRBJ2-7,.,.,TRBV13
TGTGCCAGCTCTTACGAGGTTAACACTGAAGCTTTCTTT,CASSYEVNTEAFF,TRBJ1-1,.,.,TRBV19
TGTGCCAGCAGTTTTAGACAGGTTGATGGCTACACCTTC,CASSFRQVDGYTF,TRBJ1-2,.,.,TRBV28
TGTGCCAGCAGCTTAGGGACAGGAGGATACAATGAGCAGTTCTTC,CASSLGTGGYNEQFF,TRBJ2-1,TRBD1,once,TRBV5-4
TGTGCCTCGACAGGGAGCTCCTATAATTCACCCCTCCACTTT,CASTGSSYNSPLHF,TRBJ1-6,TRBD1,.,TRBV30
TGCGCCAGCAGTGAGAGGTACGCCTACGAGCAGTACTTC,CASSERYAYEQYF,TRBJ2-7,.,.,TRBV10-1
TGTGCCAGCAGCTTAGTCGGACCCCCAAATTCACCCCTCCACTTT,CASSLVGPPNSPLHF,TRBJ1-6,.,.,TRBV7-2
TGTGCCTGGAACTCGCAAACCCAGGGGAGCACAGATACGCAGTATTTT,CAWNSQTQGSTDTQYF,TRBJ2-3,.,.,TRBV30
TGTGCCAGCAGCTTATCAATCAGGGGCGACTATGGCTACACCTTC,CASSLSIRGDYGYTF,TRBJ1-2,.,.,TRBV27
TGCGCCAGCAGCTTCAGCTCCAATGAGCAGTTCTTC,CASSFSSNEQFF,TRBJ2-1,.,.,TRBV5-1
TGTGCCAGCAGCTTAGCCCGGGCACTCGGGGAGCTGTTTTTT,CASSLARALGELFF,TRBJ2-2,.,.,TRBV7-9
TGTGCCAGCAGTTTAAGGCGCGGGGGGGCCGGGGAGCTGTTTTTT,CASSLRRGGAGELFF,TRBJ2-2,TRBD2,.,TRBV27